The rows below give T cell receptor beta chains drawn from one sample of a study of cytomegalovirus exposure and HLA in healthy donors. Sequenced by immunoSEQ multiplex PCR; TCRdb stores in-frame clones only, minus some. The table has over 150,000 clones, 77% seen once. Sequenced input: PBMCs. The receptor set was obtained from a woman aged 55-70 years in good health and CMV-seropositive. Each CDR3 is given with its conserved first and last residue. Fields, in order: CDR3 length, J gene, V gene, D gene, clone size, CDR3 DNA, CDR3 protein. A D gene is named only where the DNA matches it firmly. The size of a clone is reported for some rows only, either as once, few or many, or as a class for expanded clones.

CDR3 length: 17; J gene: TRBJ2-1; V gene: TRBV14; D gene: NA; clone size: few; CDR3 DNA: TGTGCCAGCAGCCAAGGTAGACTCAAAAGGACTAACAATGAGCAGTTCTTC; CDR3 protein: CASSQGRLKRTNNEQFF
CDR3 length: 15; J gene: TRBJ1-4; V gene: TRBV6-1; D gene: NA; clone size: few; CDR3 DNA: TGTGCCAGCAGTGAAGGGACAGTGAAGGTAGAAAAACTGTTTTTT; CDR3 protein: CASSEGTVKVEKLFF
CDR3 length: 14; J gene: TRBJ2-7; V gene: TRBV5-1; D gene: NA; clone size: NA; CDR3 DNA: TGCGCCAGCAGCTCTGCAGGGATTGGTAAAGAGCAGTACTTC; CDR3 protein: CASSSAGIGKEQYF
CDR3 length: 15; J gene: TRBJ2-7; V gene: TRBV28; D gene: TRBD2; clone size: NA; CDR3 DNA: TGTGCCAGCAGTCCGGGAGGGAGGCCCTACCTGGAGCAGTACTTC; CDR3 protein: CASSPGGRPYLEQYF
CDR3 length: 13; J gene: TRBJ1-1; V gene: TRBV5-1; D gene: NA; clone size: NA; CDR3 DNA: TGCGCCAGCAGTTCCCAGGTCGGCGAGGAAGCTTTCTTT; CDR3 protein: CASSSQVGEEAFF
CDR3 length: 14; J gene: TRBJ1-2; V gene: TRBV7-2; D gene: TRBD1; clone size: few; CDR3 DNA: TGTGCCAGCAGCTTAGCGAGACAGGGGCAGGGCTACACCTTC; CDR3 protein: CASSLARQGQGYTF
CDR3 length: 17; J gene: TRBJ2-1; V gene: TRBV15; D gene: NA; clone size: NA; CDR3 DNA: TGTGCCACCAGCGAGGGGGTTCAGGCACTTTTCTACAATGAGCAGTTCTTC; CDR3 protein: CATSEGVQALFYNEQFF
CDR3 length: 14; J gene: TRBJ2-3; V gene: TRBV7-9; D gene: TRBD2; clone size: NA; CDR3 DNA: TGTGCCAGCAACGCGGGAGGGCCTCTAGATACGCAGTATTTT; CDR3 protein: CASNAGGPLDTQYF
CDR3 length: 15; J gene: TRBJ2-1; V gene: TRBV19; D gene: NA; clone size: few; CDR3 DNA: TGTGCCAGTAGTTTAGGGACATTTTACTACAATGAGCAGTTCTTC; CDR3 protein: CASSLGTFYYNEQFF
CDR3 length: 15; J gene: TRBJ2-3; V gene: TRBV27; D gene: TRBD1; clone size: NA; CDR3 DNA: TGTGCCAGCAGTTTAAGGGGACAGGTGACAGATACGCAGTATTTT; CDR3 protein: CASSLRGQVTDTQYF
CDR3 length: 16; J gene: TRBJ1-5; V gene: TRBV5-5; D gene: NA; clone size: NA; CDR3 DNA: TGTGCCAGCAGCCAGTTGGCAGGGGCCCTCAATCAGCCCCAGCATTTT; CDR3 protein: CASSQLAGALNQPQHF
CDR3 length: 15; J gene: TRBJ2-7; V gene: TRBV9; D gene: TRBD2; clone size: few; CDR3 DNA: TGTGCCAGCAGCCCTGTCGGGGGGGCGGCCTACGAGCAGTACTTC; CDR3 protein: CASSPVGGAAYEQYF
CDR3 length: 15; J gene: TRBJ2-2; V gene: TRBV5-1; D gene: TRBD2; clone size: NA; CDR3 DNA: TGCGCCAGCACCGGACTAGCGGGAAGCACCGGGGAGCTGTTTTTT; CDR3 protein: CASTGLAGSTGELFF
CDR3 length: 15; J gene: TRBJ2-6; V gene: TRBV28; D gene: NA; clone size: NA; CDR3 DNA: TGTGCCAGCCACACTGCGGCGGCTGGGGCCAACGTCCTGACTTTC; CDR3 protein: CASHTAAAGANVLTF
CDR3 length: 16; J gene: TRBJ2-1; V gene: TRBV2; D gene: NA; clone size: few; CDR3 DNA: TGTGCCATCTCGAACGGGGGGCGGGGGCCCCACCATGAGCAGTTCTTC; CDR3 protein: CAISNGGRGPHHEQFF
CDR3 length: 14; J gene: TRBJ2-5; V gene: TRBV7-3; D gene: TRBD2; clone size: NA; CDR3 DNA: TGTGCCAGCAGCCCCCGACTAGCTTCGGAGACCCAGTACTTC; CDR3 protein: CASSPRLASETQYF
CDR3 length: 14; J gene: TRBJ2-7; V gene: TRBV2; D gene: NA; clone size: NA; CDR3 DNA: TGTGCCAGCAGGACGGGGAATCCTACCTACGAGCAGTACTTC; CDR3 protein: CASRTGNPTYEQYF
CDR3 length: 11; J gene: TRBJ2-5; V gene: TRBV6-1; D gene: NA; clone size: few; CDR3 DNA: TGTGCCAGCAGGACAAACATGGCCCAGTACTTC; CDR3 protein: CASRTNMAQYF
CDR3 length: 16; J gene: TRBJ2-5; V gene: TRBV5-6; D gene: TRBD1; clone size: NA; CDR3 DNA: TGTGCCAGCAGCTTGGCAGGACAGGGATGGCAAGAGACCCAGTACTTC; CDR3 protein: CASSLAGQGWQETQYF
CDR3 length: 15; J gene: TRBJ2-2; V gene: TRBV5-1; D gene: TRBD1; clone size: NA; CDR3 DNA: TGCGCCAGCAGCCCGCCGGGACAGGGGGCTGGGGAGCTGTTTTTT; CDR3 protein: CASSPPGQGAGELFF
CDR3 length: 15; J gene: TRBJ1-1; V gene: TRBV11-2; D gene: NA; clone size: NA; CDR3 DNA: TGTGCCAGCAGCCATTTGAGGGGACAGAACACTGAAGCTTTCTTT; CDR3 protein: CASSHLRGQNTEAFF
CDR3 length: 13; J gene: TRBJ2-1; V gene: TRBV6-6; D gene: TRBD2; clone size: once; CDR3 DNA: TGTGCCAGCAGTTACCGGGGAGGGGATGAGCAGTTCTTC; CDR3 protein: CASSYRGGDEQFF
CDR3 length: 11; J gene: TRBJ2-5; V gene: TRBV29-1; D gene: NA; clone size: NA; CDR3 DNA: TGCAGCGTGGGGGGCCAAGAGACCCAGTACTTC; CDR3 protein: CSVGGQETQYF
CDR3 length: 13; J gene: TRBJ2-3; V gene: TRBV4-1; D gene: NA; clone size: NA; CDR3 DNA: TGCGCCAGCAGCCAACCGGGTGGAGATACGCAGTATTTT; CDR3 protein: CASSQPGGDTQYF
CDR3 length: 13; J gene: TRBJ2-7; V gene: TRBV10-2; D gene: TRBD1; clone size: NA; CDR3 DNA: TGCGCCAGCAGTCTGGGACAGAACTACGAGCAGTACTTC; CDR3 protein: CASSLGQNYEQYF
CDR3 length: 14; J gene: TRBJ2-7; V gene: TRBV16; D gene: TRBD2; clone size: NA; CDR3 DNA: TGTGCCAGCAGCCAATTAGGGACTACTTACGAGCAGTACTTC; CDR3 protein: CASSQLGTTYEQYF
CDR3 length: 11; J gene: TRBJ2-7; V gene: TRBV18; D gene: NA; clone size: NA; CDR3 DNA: TGTGCCAGCTCACCCAGATACGAGCAGTACTTC; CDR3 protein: CASSPRYEQYF
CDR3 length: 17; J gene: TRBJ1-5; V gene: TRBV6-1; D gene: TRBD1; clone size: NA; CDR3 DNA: TGTGCCAGCAGTGAAAAGAGGGGGCCCGGATGGAATCAGCCCCAGCATTTT; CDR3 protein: CASSEKRGPGWNQPQHF
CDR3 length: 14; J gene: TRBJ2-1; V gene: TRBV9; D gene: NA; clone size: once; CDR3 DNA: TGTGCCAGCAGCGTAGCTGCGGGGTACAATGAGCAGTTCTTC; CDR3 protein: CASSVAAGYNEQFF
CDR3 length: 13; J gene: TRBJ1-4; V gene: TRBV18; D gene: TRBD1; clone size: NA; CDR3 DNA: TGTGCCAGCTTAAGGACAGGGGATGAAAAACTGTTTTTT; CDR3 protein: CASLRTGDEKLFF
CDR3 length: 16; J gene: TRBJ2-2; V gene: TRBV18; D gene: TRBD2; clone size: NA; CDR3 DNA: TGTGCCAGCTCACCAGGGCTAGCGGGAGTCACCGGGGAGCTGTTTTTT; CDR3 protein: CASSPGLAGVTGELFF
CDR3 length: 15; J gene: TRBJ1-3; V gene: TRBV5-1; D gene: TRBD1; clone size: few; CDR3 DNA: TGCGCCAGCAGCCCCCCCCACGGCAGGGGGAACACCATATATTTT; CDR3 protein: CASSPPHGRGNTIYF
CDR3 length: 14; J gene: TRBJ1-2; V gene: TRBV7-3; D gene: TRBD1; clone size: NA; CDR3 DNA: TGTGCCAGCAGTCACGACCGACAGGGGGGTGGCTACACCTTC; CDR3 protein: CASSHDRQGGGYTF
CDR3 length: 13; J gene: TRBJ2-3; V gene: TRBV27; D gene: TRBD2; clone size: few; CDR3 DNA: TGTGCCATCGGCCTAGCGGGCGGGGATACGCAGTATTTT; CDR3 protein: CAIGLAGGDTQYF
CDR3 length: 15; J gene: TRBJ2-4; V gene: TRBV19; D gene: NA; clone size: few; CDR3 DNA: TGTGCCAGTAGTATGGTGGCCAGGGGAAAAAACATTCAGTACTTC; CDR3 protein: CASSMVARGKNIQYF
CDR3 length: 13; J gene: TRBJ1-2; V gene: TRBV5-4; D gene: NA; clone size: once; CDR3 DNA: TGTGCCAGCAGTCCTATCCAGGGCTATGGCTACACCTTC; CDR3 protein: CASSPIQGYGYTF
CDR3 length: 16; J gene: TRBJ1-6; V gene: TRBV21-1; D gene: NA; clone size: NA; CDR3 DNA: TGTGCCAGCAGCAACGCAGGGACAGCCTATAATTCACCCCTCCACTTT; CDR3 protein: CASSNAGTAYNSPLHF
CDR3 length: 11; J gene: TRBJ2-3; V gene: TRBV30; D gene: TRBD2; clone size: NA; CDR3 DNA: TGTGCCGGGACTAGCAAGGATACGCAGTATTTT; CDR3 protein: CAGTSKDTQYF
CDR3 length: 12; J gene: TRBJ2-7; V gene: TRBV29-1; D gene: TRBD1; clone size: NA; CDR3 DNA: TGCAGCGTACAGGGACAGCCCTACGAGCAGTACTTC; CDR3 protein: CSVQGQPYEQYF
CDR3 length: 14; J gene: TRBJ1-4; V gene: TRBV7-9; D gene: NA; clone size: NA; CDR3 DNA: TGTGCCAGCAGCTTAGGGACATCTAATGAAAAACTGTTTTTT; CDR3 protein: CASSLGTSNEKLFF
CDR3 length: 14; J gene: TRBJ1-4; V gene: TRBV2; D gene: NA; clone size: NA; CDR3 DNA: TGTGCCAGCAGTGTGAGGAGGGTGGGCGAAAAACTGTTTTTT; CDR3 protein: CASSVRRVGEKLFF
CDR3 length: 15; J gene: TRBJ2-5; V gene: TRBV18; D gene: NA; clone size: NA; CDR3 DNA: TGTGCCAGCTCACCGACACTAGTCCTCATGGGGACCCAGTACTTC; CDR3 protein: CASSPTLVLMGTQYF
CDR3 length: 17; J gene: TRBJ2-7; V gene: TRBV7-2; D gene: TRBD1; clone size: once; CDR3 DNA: TGTGCCAGCAGCTTAGCTTTCACAGGGGAGATATACTACGAGCAGTACTTC; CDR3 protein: CASSLAFTGEIYYEQYF
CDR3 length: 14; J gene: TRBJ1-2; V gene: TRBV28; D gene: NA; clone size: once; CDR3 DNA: TGTGCCAGCAGTCGTGGCGGGTCTGGCTATGGCTACACCTTC; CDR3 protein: CASSRGGSGYGYTF
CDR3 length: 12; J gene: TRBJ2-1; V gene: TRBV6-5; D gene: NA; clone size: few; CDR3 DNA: TGTGCCAGCAGTTACTCCGGGACACCCAAGTTCTTC; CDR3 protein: CASSYSGTPKFF
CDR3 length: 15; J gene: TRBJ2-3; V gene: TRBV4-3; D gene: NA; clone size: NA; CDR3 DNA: TGCGCCAGCAGCCAAGTGGTCAGGGCCGCAGATACGCAGTATTTT; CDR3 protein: CASSQVVRAADTQYF
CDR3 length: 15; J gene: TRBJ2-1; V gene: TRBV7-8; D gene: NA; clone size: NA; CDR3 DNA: TGTGCCAGCAGCCCGTCCTCCCGCTTAGAGGATGAGCAGTTCTTC; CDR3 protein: CASSPSSRLEDEQFF
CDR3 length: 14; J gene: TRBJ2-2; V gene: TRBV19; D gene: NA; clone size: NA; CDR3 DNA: TGTGCCAGTACCTACCTTCAGAACACCGGGGAGCTGTTTTTT; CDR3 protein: CASTYLQNTGELFF
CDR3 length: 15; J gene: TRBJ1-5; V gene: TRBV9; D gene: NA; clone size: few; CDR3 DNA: TGTGCCAGCAGCGTAGGGCAGGGCCCCAATCAGCCCCAGCATTTT; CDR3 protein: CASSVGQGPNQPQHF
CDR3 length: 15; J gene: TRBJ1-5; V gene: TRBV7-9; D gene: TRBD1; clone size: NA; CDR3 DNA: TGTGCCAGCAGCCGTGGGACAGGGGACAATCAGCCCCAGCATTTT; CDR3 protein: CASSRGTGDNQPQHF
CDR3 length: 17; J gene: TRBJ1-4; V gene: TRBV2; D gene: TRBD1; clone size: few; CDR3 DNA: TGTGCCAGCAGCCCTGGGACAGGGGGAGGCACTAATGAAAAACTGTTTTTT; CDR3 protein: CASSPGTGGGTNEKLFF